The clone carrying this T cell receptor (beta chain) came up once. It was CD45RO-negative cells, positively selected for CCR7, that made up naive CD8 cells, with terminally differentiated effector memory CD45RA+ cells excluded. The data belong to a study of shared clonotypes between healthy human individuals. Repertoires were generated with immunoSEQ multiplex PCR, while TCRdb's copy carries only in-frame clones and drops some. The sample contains hundreds of thousands of clones, 92% of which appear only once. The receptor's source is a man under 40 in good health. The sequenced material came from naive CD8+ T cells sorted from blood.

As DNA, the CDR3 is TGCAGTGGTTCGACAGGAAGCGAGCAGTACTTC. Translation: CSGSTGSEQYF. The rearrangement joins TRBV20-1 to TRBJ2-7; a possible D gene is TRBD1 (6 bases). V lost 7 bases and J 6 bases, leaving 13 bases between the germline ends. From germline, CDR1 is DFQATT and CDR2 SNEGSKA (reference sequence). This CDR3 is built from 11 residues.